This TCR beta chain comes out of a study of T cells in narcolepsy. V dropped 4 bases and J dropped 5; count of bases not matched to a gene: 6. In germline, CDR1 is LNHDA, CDR2 SQIVND (reference sequence). The CDR3 is 14 residues long. Sequencing was performed with immunoSEQ multiplex PCR; in TCRdb, only in-frame clones are kept and a portion is missing. The sample has roughly 34,000 clones, roughly 80% seen once. This clone was seen a handful of times. Sequencing used CD45RA- memory CD4+ T cells from PBMCs. The TCR comes from a human donor with narcolepsy. The J gene is TRBJ2-3, the V gene TRBV19; 7 nucleotides agree with TRBD1. For the CDR3, the DNA is TGTGCCAGTAGTACCCGGACAGGTATAGATACGCAGTATTTT. Amino acid sequence: CASSTRTGIDTQYF.